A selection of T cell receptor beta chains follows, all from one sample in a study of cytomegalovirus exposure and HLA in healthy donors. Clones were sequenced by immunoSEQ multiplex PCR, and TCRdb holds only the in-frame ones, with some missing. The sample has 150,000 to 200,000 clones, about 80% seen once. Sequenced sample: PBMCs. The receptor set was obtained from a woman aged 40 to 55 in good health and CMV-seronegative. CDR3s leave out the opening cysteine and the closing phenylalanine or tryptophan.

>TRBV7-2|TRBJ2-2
ASSLDQTGELF
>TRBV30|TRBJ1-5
AWSTGGDQPQH
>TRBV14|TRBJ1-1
ASSQGQGNTEAF
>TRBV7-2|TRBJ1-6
ASSLNSPLH
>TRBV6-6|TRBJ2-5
ASSYSYRQGQETQY
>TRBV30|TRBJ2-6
AWSSGANVLT
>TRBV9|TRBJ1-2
ASSVGQITNYGYT
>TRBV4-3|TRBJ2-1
ASSQPTSGGANEQF
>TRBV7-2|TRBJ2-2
ASSPRASASSGELF
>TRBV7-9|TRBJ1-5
SSSLYRGDQPQH
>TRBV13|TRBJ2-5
ASSLVQGDEETQY
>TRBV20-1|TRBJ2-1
SGSTYNEQF
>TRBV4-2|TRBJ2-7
ASSPGLAAYEQY
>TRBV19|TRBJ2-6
ASSIGVAVVSSGANVLT
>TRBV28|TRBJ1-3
ASSLTGRIGNTIY
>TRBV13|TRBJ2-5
ASIQRGLGRETQY
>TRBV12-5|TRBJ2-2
ASGLVRTGSTGELF
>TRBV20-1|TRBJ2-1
SASTRGEQF
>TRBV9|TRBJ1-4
ASSAGGQQGLVKLF
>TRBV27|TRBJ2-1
ASSNLAGGLNEQF